Sequencing of this TCR beta chain was carried out in a study of blood T cell repertoires in COVID-19. Overall study context: Sample material is recorded as cDNA or gDNA derived from T cells, B-cell-depleted T cells, or PBMCs.

Germline lookup yields CDR1 LNHDA and CDR2 SQIVND (reference sequence). Trimming shortened V by 6 bases and J by 4 bases, and 10 bases separated the two germline ends. The CDR3 contains 12 residues. To note about this clone: Other DNA sequences from this sample encode an identical CDR3 as well.

Produced via immunoSEQ multiplex PCR; TCRdb's table is partial and in-frame only. The data contain under 400,000 clones, more than 70% of them singletons. The TCR sequence derives from a woman aged 25 to 39 with COVID-19, enrolled during active disease. The sequenced sample was peripheral blood. The chain combines TRBV19 with TRBJ2-7; TRBD1 is a possible D gene (6 bases). CDR3 coding DNA: TGTGCCAGTAGCAGGGGTGGGTACGAGCAGTACTTC. Translating it yields CASSRGGYEQYF.